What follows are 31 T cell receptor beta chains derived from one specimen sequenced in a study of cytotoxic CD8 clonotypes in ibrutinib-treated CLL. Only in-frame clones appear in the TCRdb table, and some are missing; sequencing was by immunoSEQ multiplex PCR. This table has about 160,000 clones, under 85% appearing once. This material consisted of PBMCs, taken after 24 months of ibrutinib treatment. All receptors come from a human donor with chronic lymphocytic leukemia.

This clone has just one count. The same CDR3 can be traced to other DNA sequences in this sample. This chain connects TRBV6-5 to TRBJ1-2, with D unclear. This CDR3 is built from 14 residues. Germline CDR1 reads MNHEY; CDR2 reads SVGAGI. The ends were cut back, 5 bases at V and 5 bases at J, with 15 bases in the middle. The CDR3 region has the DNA TGTGCCAGCAGTACCCTCTGGGGTGGGTATGGCTACACCTTC. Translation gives CASSTLWGGYGYTF.

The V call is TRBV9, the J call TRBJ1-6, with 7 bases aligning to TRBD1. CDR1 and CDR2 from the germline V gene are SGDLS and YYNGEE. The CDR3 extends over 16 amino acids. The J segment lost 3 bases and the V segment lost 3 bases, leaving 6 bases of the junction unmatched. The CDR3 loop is CASSEQGLLYNSPLHF. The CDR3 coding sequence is TGTGCCAGCAGCGAACAGGGGCTCCTCTATAATTCACCCCTCCACTTT.

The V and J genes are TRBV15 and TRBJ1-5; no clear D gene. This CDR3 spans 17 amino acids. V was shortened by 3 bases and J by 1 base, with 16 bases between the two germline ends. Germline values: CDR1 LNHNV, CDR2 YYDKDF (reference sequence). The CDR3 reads CATSRGKGLSSNQPQHF. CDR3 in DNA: TGTGCCACCAGCAGGGGGAAAGGACTGTCAAGCAATCAGCCCCAGCATTTT.

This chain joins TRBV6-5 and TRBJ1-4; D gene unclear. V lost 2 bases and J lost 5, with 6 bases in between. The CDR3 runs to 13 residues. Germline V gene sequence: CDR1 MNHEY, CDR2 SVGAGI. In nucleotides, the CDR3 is TGTGCCAGCAGTTACGAGATCAATGAAAAACTGTTTTTT. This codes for CASSYEINEKLFF.

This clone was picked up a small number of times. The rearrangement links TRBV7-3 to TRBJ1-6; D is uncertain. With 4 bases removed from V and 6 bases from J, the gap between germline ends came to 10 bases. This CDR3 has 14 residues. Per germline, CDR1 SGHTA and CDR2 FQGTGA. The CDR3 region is CASSYFDRNSPLHF. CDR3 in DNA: TGTGCCAGCAGCTACTTTGACCGTAATTCACCCCTCCACTTT.

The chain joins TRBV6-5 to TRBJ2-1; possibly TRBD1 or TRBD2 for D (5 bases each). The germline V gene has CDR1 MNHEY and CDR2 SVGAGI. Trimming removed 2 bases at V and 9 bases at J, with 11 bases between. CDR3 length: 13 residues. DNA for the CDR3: TGTGCCAGCAGTTACGAGGTGAGGGGTGAGCAGTTCTTC. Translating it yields CASSYEVRGEQFF.

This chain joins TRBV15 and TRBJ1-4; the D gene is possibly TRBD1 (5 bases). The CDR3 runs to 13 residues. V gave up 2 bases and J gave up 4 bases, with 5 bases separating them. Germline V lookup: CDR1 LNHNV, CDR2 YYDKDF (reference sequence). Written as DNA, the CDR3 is TGTGCCACCAGCAGACAGGGTAATGAAAAACTGTTTTTT. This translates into CATSRQGNEKLFF.

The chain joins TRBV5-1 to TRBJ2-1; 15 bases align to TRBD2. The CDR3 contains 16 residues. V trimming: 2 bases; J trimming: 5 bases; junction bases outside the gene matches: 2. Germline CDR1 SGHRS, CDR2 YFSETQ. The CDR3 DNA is TGCGCCAGCAGCTTACGGACTAGCGGGGGGGACAATGAGCAGTTCTTC. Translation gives CASSLRTSGGDNEQFF.

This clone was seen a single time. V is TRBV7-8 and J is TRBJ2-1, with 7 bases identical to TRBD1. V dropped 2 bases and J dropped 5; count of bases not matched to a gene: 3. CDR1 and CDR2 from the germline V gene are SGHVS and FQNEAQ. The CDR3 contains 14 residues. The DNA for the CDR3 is TGTGCCAGCAGCTTAACCGGGACAGACAATGAGCAGTTCTTC. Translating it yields CASSLTGTDNEQFF.

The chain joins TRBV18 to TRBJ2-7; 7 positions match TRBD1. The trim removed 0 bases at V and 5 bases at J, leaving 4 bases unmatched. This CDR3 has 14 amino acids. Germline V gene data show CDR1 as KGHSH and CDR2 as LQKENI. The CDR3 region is CASSPPGGNDEQYF. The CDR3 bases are TGTGCCAGCTCACCACCAGGGGGCAATGACGAGCAGTACTTC.

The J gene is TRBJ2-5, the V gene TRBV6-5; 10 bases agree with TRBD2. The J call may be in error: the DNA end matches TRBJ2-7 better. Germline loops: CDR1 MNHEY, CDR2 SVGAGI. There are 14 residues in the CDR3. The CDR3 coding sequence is TGTGCCAGCAGGTACAGCGGGAGGGCCGCCGAGCAGTACTTC. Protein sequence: CASRYSGRAAEQYF.

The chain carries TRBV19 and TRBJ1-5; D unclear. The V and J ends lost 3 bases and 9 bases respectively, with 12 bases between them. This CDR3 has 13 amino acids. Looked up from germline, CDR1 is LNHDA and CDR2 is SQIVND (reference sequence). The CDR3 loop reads CASSILGLGPQHF. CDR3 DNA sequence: TGTGCCAGTAGTATCCTCGGGCTAGGGCCCCAGCATTTT. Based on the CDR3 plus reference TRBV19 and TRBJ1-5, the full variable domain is DGGITQSPKYLFRKEGQNVTLSCEQNLNHDAMYWYRQDPGQGLRLIYYSQIVNDFQKGDIAEGYSVSREKKESFPLTVTSAQKNPTAFYLCASSILGLGPQHFGDGTRLSIL.

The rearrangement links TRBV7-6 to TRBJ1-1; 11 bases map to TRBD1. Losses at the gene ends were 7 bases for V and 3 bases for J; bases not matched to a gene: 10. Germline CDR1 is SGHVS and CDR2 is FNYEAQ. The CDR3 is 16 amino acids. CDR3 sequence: CASTSGTGGTDTEAFF. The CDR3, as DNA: TGTGCCAGCACCTCCGGGACAGGGGGTACAGACACTGAAGCTTTCTTT.

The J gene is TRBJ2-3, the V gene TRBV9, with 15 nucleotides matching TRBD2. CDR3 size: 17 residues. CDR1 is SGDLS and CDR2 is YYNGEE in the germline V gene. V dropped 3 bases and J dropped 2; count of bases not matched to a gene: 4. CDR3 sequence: CASSAGLAGGFTDTQYF. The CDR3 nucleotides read TGTGCCAGCAGCGCGGGACTAGCGGGGGGATTCACAGATACGCAGTATTTT.

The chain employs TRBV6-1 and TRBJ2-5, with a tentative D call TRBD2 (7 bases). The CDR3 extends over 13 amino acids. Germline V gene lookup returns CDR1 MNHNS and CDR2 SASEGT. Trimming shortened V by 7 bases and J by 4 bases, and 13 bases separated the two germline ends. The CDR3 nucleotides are TGTGCCAGCAAGCTAGGGGGGGGAGAGACCCAGTACTTC. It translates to CASKLGGGETQYF.

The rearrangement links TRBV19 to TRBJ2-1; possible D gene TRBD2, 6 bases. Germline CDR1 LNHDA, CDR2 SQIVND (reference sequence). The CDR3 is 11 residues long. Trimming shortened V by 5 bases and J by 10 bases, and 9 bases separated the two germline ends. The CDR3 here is CASSDLAEQFF. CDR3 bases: TGTGCCAGTAGTGACCTAGCGGAGCAGTTCTTC.

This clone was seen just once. The CDR3 DNA follows: TGTGCCAGCAGTTTTGCAGGGGGTAGCACAGATACGCAGTATTTT. This codes for CASSFAGGSTDTQYF. This chain joins TRBV6-5 and TRBJ2-3, with TRBD1 matching 7 bases. Looked up from germline, CDR1 is MNHEY and CDR2 is SVGAGI. The ends lost 4 bases at V and 0 bases at J; junction bases unmatched: 4. The length of the CDR3 is 15 residues.

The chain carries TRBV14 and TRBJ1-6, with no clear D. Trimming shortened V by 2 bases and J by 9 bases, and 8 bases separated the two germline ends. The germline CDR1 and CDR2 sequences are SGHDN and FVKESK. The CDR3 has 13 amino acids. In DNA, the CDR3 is TGTGCCAGCAGCCAAATAGGAATTTCACCCCTCCACTTT. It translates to CASSQIGISPLHF. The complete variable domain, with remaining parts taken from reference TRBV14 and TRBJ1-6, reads EAGVTQFPSHSVIEKGQTVTLRCDPISGHDNLYWYRRVMGKEIKFLLHFVKESKQDESGMPNNRFLAERTGGTYSTLKVQPAELEDSGVYFCASSQIGISPLHFGNGTRLTVT.

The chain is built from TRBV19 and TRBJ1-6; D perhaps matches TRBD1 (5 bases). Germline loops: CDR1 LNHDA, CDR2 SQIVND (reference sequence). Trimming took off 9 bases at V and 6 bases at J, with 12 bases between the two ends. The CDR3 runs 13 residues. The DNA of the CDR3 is TGTGCCAGCCGCGACAGCGTTAATTCACCCCTCCACTTT. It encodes CASRDSVNSPLHF.

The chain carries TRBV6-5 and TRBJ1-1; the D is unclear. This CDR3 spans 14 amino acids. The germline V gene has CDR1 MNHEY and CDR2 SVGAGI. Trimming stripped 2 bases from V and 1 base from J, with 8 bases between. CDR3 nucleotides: TGTGCCAGCAGTTACCCCGGACCGAACACTGAAGCTTTCTTT. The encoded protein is CASSYPGPNTEAFF.

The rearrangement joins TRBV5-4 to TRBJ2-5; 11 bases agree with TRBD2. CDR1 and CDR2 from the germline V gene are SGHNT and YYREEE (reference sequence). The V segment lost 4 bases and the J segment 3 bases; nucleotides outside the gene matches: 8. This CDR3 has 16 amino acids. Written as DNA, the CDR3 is TGTGCCAGCAGCCAAGTTACTAGCGGGGGAGAAGAGACCCAGTACTTC. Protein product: CASSQVTSGGEETQYF.

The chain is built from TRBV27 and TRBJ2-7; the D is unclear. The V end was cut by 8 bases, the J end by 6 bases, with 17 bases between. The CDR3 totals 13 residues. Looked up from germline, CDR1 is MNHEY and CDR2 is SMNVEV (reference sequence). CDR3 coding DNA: TGTGCCAGCTCAAGTTTATTGGGCGCCGAGCAGTACTTC. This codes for CASSSLLGAEQYF.

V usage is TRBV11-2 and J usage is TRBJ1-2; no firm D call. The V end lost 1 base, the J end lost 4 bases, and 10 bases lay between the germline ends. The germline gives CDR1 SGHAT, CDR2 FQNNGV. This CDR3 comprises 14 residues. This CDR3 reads CASSLGPGIYGYTF. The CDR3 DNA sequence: TGTGCCAGCAGCTTAGGGCCCGGGATCTATGGCTACACCTTC.

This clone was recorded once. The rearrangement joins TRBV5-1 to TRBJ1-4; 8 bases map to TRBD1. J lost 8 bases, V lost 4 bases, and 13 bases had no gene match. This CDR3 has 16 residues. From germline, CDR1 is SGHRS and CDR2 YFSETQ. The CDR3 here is CASSSIPLQGVEKLFF. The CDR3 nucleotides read TGCGCCAGCAGCAGTATCCCACTACAGGGGGTGGAAAAACTGTTTTTT.

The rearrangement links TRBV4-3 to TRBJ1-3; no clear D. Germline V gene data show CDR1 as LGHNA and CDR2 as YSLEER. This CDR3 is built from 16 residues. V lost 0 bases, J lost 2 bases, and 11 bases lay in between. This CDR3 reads CASSQDGAGAGNTIYF. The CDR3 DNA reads TGCGCCAGCAGCCAAGACGGTGCGGGCGCTGGAAACACCATATATTTT.

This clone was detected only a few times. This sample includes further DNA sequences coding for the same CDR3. CDR3 DNA: TGTGCCAGTAGTATAGTCACGGGGGTTAGTCAGCCCCAGCATTTT. Translating gives CASSIVTGVSQPQHF. The chain employs TRBV19 and TRBJ1-5, with D possibly being TRBD1 (5 bases). Germline V gene data show CDR1 as LNHDA and CDR2 as SQIVND (reference sequence). This CDR3 spans 15 amino acids. The ends were cut back, 1 base at V and 6 bases at J, with 13 bases in the middle.

The CDR3 sequence is CASSVGQGGYGYTF. The CDR3 nucleotides read TGCGCCAGCAGCGTGGGACAGGGAGGCTATGGCTACACCTTC. The chain combines TRBV5-1 with TRBJ1-2, with TRBD1 matching over 9 bases. Trimming took 4 bases from V and 4 from J; bases not matched to a gene: 5. CDR3 length: 14 residues. From germline, CDR1 is SGHRS and CDR2 YFSETQ.

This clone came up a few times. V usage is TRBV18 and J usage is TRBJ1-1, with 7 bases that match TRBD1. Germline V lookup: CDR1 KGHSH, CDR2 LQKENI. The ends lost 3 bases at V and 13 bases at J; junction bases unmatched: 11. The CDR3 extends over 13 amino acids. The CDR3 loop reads CASSPIQGGMGFF. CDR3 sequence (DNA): TGTGCCAGCTCACCGATCCAGGGGGGGATGGGTTTCTTT.

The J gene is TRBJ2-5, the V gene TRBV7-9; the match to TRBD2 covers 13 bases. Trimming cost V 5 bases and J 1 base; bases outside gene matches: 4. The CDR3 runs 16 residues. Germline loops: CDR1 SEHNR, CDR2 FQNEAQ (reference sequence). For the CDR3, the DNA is TGTGCCAGCAGCCCGGGGACTAGCGGGGCCCAAGAGACCCAGTACTTC. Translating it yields CASSPGTSGAQETQYF.

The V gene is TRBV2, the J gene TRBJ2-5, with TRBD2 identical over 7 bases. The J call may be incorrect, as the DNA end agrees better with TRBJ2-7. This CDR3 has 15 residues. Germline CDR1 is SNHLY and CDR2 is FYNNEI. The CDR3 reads CASSPGRAMTYEQYF. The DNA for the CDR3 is TGTGCCAGCAGTCCTGGGAGGGCCATGACCTACGAGCAGTACTTC.

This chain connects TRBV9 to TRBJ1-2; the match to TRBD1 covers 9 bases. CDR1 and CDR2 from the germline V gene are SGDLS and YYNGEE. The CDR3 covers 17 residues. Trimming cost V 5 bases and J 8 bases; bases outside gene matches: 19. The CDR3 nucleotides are TGTGCCAGCAGTAACCCGGGACAGGGACATCCCACGGCGGGCTACACCTTC. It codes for CASSNPGQGHPTAGYTF.